The present T cell receptor (beta chain) was sequenced within a study of tumour-infiltrating T cells in Burkitt lymphoma. Unmatched junction bases numbered 6, after V lost 6 bases and J lost 3 bases. This CDR3 spans 14 amino acids. Per the germline V gene, CDR1 is MNHEY and CDR2 is SVGAGI. The repertoire was sequenced with immunoSEQ multiplex PCR; TCRdb's copy has only in-frame clones and lacks some. The table lists about 1,000 clones, about four fifths of them singletons. The chain is built from TRBV6-5 and TRBJ2-3, with TRBD1 identical over 7 bases. This sequence originates from a human donor with Burkitt lymphoma. Some clones in this sample may be carry-over from other donors' samples. Sequencing was performed on tumor tissue. In DNA form, the CDR3 reads TGTGCCAGCAGCCCGACAGGGTGGACAGATACGCAGTATTTT. Amino acids: CASSPTGWTDTQYF.